These 21 T cell receptor beta chains share one sample of origin, sequenced in a study of blood T cells in healthy people across ages. A sample-barcoded 5' primer and a J-beta primer mix were used in a second PCR of about 7 to 12 cycles. TCRdb passed the 5' RACE reads through MiXCR, listing each CDR3 protein once. The sample holds hundreds of thousands of distinct CDR3 sequences, over 40% seen once. Material for sequencing was blood. Source of these receptors: a woman at least 80 years old in good health.

This clonotype was recorded only once. J is TRBJ2-5 and V is TRBV28; tentatively, D is TRBD1 or TRBD2 (5 bases each). The germline gives CDR1 MDHEN, CDR2 SYDVKM. The CDR3 extends over 14 amino acids. The V end was cut by 5 bases, the J end by 5 bases, with 15 bases between. The CDR3 region is CASSQPGDVETQYF. In DNA, the CDR3 is TGTGCCAGCAGTCAACCCGGGGACGTCGAGACCCAGTACTTC.

A few counts support this clonotype. With a much larger clone just one base away, this may be a read error. The chain has TRBV5-1 and TRBJ2-1; D possibly corresponds to TRBD1 (6 bases). The germline V and J ends were trimmed by 3 bases and 0 bases, with 13 bases remaining between them. The CDR3 has 16 residues. Germline values: CDR1 SGHRS, CDR2 YFSETQ. CDR3 nucleotide sequence: TGCGCCAGCAGCTGGGGACAAGATCGCTCCTACAATGAGCAGTTCTTC. It specifies CASSWGQDRSYNEQFF.

The chain recombines TRBV12-3 or TRBV12-4 with TRBJ2-7, with 9 bases that match TRBD1. CDR3 size: 15 residues. With 6 bases clipped from V and 0 bases from J, the junction kept 6 bases outside the gene matches. CDR3 sequence reads: CASSRGQGISYEQYF. The CDR3 DNA sequence: TGTGCCAGCAGCCGGGGACAGGGAATCTCCTACGAGCAGTACTTC.

The rearrangement uses TRBV9 and TRBJ2-4; TRBD1 aligns across 7 bases. J gave up 0 bases and V 4 bases, and 7 bases lay outside the gene matches. This CDR3 contains 16 residues. CDR1 and CDR2 (germline): SGDLS, YYNGEE. The CDR3 coding sequence is TGTGCCAGCAGCTCAACGGGACAGATAGCCAAAAACATTCAGTACTTC. This translates into CASSSTGQIAKNIQYF.

This clonotype was seen more than once but under ten times. Given a much more abundant clone one base away, this may be a read error. The V and J genes are TRBV6-5 and TRBJ2-2, with 8 bases that match TRBD2. CDR1 MNHEY and CDR2 SVGAGI come from the germline V gene. This CDR3 spans 15 amino acids. Unmatched junction bases numbered 16, after V lost 10 bases and J lost 9 bases. CDR3 loop: CATYPGTRRTRELFF. CDR3 DNA: TGTGCCACTTACCCCGGGACTAGGCGGACCAGGGAGCTGTTTTTT.

This clonotype was recorded a few times. This chain uses TRBV7-9 with TRBJ2-5; no firm D call. With 0 bases removed from V and 2 bases from J, the gap between germline ends came to 7 bases. Germline values: CDR1 SEHNR, CDR2 FQNEAQ (reference sequence). This CDR3 comprises 14 residues. CDR3 region: CASSLAPRQETQYF. In DNA form, the CDR3 reads TGTGCCAGCAGCTTAGCTCCCAGGCAAGAGACCCAGTACTTC.

This clonotype was counted between two and nine times. The chain has TRBV12-3 or TRBV12-4 and TRBJ1-1; D is unclear. V was shortened by 0 bases and J by 0 bases, with 8 bases between the two germline ends. This CDR3 is 15 amino acids long. For the CDR3, the DNA is TGTGCCAGCAGTTTAGCGCAGGCGATGAACACTGAAGCTTTCTTT. This codes for CASSLAQAMNTEAFF.

V usage is TRBV5-5 and J usage is TRBJ2-3, with D hard to call. The CDR3 contains 17 residues. Germline assignment: CDR1 SGHKS and CDR2 YYEKEE (reference sequence). V dropped 0 bases and J dropped 0 bases, with 14 bases sitting between them. The CDR3: CASSLAYRRSSTDTQYF. DNA of the CDR3: TGTGCCAGCAGCTTGGCATACCGGCGTTCTAGCACAGATACGCAGTATTTT.

This clonotype was picked up many times. The chain carries TRBV20-1 and TRBJ2-5; D not certain. CDR1 and CDR2 from the germline V gene are DFQATT and SNEGSKA (reference sequence). Trimming removed 2 bases from V and 1 base from J, with 17 bases in between. The CDR3 consists of 16 residues. CDR3 coding DNA: TGCAGTGCTAGATCGCCCCGTGGCAGCCGCCAAGAGACCCAGTACTTC. As protein: CSARSPRGSRQETQYF.

For this clonotype: A read error may explain this, as a much larger clone is one base away. The V and J genes are TRBV10-3 and TRBJ2-1; possibly TRBD1 for D (6 bases). The J call may be mistaken, given a closer DNA end match to TRBJ2-7. Germline loops: CDR1 ENHRY, CDR2 SYGVKD. CDR3 length: 16 residues. CDR3 amino acids: CAISALQGSSYNEQYF. The CDR3 DNA reads TGTGCCATCAGTGCGCTACAGGGATCATCCTACAATGAGCAGTACTTC.

With regard to this clonotype: A single base separates this from a much larger clone, so it may be a read error. The rearrangement links TRBV28 to TRBJ2-7; no reliable D call. Germline loops: CDR1 MDHEN, CDR2 SYDVKM. V lost 7 bases and J lost 2, with 24 bases in between. The CDR3 extends over 17 amino acids. The CDR3 reads CASKRLPTRRLPYEQYF. The CDR3 nucleotides read TGTGCCAGCAAGCGATTACCCACACGGAGACTTCCCTACGAGCAGTACTTC.

The V call is TRBV24-1, the J call TRBJ2-1; perhaps TRBD1 as D (6 bases). This CDR3 has 12 residues. With 10 bases removed from V and 5 bases from J, the gap between germline ends came to 11 bases. CDR1 is KGHDR, CDR2 SFDVKD, per germline. In DNA form, the CDR3 reads TGTGCCACTCGGACAGACAACAATGAGCAGTTCTTC. Protein product: CATRTDNNEQFF.

In its sample, this clonotype was seen a few times. A read error may be the cause here, since a much bigger clone is one base away. The rearrangement links TRBV7-6 to TRBJ2-7, with 8 bases fitting TRBD2. Germline values: CDR1 SGHVS, CDR2 FNYEAQ. J lost 3 bases, V lost 5 bases, and 6 bases had no gene match. CDR3 length: 14 residues. Here the CDR3 reads CASSVSGSFYEQYF. DNA of the CDR3: TGTGCCAGCAGCGTCAGCGGGAGTTTCTACGAGCAGTACTTC. The full variable domain, completed using reference TRBV7-6 and TRBJ2-7, is GAGVSQSPRYKVTKRGQDVALRCDPISGHVSLYWYRQALGQGPEFLTYFNYEAQQDKSGLPNDRFSAERPEGSISTLTIQRTEQRDSAMYRCASSVSGSFYEQYFGPGTRLTVT.

This clonotype was recorded at least ten times. This chain connects TRBV20-1 to TRBJ2-3; 8 positions match TRBD2. Germline CDR1 DFQATT, CDR2 SNEGSKA (reference sequence). J lost 5 bases, V lost 6 bases, and 13 bases had no gene match. CDR3 length: 15 residues. CDR3 nucleotide sequence: TGCAGTGCGTCTGTGCCGGGACTAGATGTAGATACGCAGTATTTT. Its protein product is CSASVPGLDVDTQYF.

This clonotype appeared once. The rearrangement uses TRBV12-3 or TRBV12-4 and TRBJ2-1; 9 nucleotides agree with TRBD1. V was pared by 7 bases and J by 7 bases, with 11 bases of the junction left unmatched. CDR3 size: 15 residues. The CDR3 DNA sequence: TGTGCCAGCAACCGACAGGGGGTCGGGGTTAATGAGCAGTTCTTC. It is translated as CASNRQGVGVNEQFF.

Ten or more counts support this clonotype. V usage is TRBV6-6 and J usage is TRBJ2-5; D perhaps matches TRBD2 (6 bases). Trimming stripped 5 bases from V and 5 bases from J, with 12 bases between. CDR1 and CDR2 from the germline V gene are MNHNY and SVGAGI (reference sequence). CDR3 size: 13 residues. The CDR3 spells CASSQPGDETQYF. Written as DNA, the CDR3 is TGTGCCAGCAGTCAGCCGGGAGACGAGACCCAGTACTTC.

V gene TRBV15 combines with J gene TRBJ2-3, with D maybe TRBD2 (6 bases). Trimming shortened V by 5 bases and J by 4 bases, and 16 bases separated the two germline ends. The germline V gene encodes CDR1 LNHNV and CDR2 YYDKDF (reference sequence). The CDR3 contains 15 residues. The CDR3 region has the DNA TGTGCCACCAGCCTAGGTGGGGGGAAGTCAGATACGCAGTATTTT. As protein: CATSLGGGKSDTQYF.

The chain has TRBV30 and TRBJ2-3; 8 bases map to TRBD2. The CDR3 covers 14 residues. Trimming took 2 bases from V and 3 from J; bases not matched to a gene: 4. Per germline, CDR1 GTSNPN and CDR2 SVGIG (reference sequence). CDR3 DNA: TGTGCCTGGAGTCAAGGACTAGCAACAGATACGCAGTATTTT. Translated: CAWSQGLATDTQYF. The full variable domain, rest sourced from reference TRBV30 and TRBJ2-3, is SQTIHQWPATLVQPVGSPLSLECTVEGTSNPNLYWYRQAAGRGLQLLFYSVGIGQISSEVPQNLSASRPQDRQFILSSKKLLLSDSGFYLCAWSQGLATDTQYFGPGTRLTVL.

This clonotype turned up a few times. This chain uses TRBV20-1 with TRBJ2-7; unclear D gene. The CDR3 sequence is 14 residues long. V lost 0 bases and J lost 4, with 13 bases in between. CDR1 and CDR2 from the germline V gene are DFQATT and SNEGSKA (reference sequence). The CDR3 DNA reads as TGCAGTGCTAGAGATGTGGCGAGAGATTACGAGCAGTACTTC. Translated: CSARDVARDYEQYF.

The chain has TRBV4-2 and TRBJ2-1, with 13 bases aligning to TRBD2. The V gene's germline CDR1 is LGHNA and CDR2 YNFKEQ. V dropped 0 bases and J dropped 4; count of bases not matched to a gene: 12. This CDR3 region has 20 residues. The CDR3 DNA follows: TGTGCCAGCAGCCAAGATCTACGACTAGCGGGGGGAGTCCCTTACAATGAGCAGTTCTTC. This codes for CASSQDLRLAGGVPYNEQFF.

The chain links TRBV12-3 or TRBV12-4 to TRBJ1-2; D remains unclear. V was cut by 5 bases and J by 5 bases, with 18 bases left in between. This CDR3 has 15 amino acids. Written as DNA, the CDR3 is TGTGCCAGCAGTCCATCCCCGGGGTCAGGTTATGGCTACACCTTC. Amino acid sequence: CASSPSPGSGYGYTF.